The rows below give T cell receptor beta chains drawn from one sample of a study of spatial heterogeneity in lung cancer. Each CDR3 protein is one row after TCRdb ran MiXCR on the 5' RACE reads. The sample carries 20,000 to 30,000 distinct CDR3 sequences, roughly 10% recorded once. Specimen: lung tumor tissue, collected at surgery. These receptors were collected from a male donor with early-stage non-small cell lung cancer. Each CDR3 is given with its conserved first and last residue. The D gene is left open where the match is weak. Only some rows state a clone size, as once, few, many or a class for expanded clones.

d_gene | j_gene | abundance | v_gene | CDR3aa | CDR3nt
. | TRBJ2-5 | few | TRBV28 | CASSSGSQETQYF | TGTGCCAGCAGTTCTGGGAGCCAAGAGACCCAGTACTTC
. | TRBJ2-7 | . | TRBV27 | CASWRSGSYEQYF | TGTGCCAGCTGGAGGTCAGGCTCCTACGAGCAGTACTTC
TRBD1 | TRBJ2-2 | many | TRBV5-1 | CASSLTARGHGELFF | TGCGCCAGCAGCTTGACGGCGAGGGGGCACGGGGAGCTGTTTTTT
. | TRBJ2-5 | many | TRBV6-2/TRBV6-3 | CASSFYRDYQETQYF | TGTGCCAGCTCCTTTTACCGGGACTACCAAGAGACCCAGTACTTC
TRBD1 | TRBJ1-2 | many | TRBV7-9 | CASSPETGGAKGYTF | TGTGCCAGCAGCCCCGAGACAGGGGGCGCGAAAGGCTACACCTTC
. | TRBJ1-1 | many | TRBV4-1 | CASSQEHGNTEAFF | TGCGCCAGCAGCCAAGAGCATGGGAACACTGAAGCTTTCTTT
. | TRBJ2-6 | many | TRBV28 | CASRAGANVLTF | TGTGCCAGCAGGGCTGGGGCCAACGTCCTGACTTTC
. | TRBJ2-3 | . | TRBV7-8 | CASSHAIQELFTDTQYF | TGTGCCAGCAGCCACGCCATTCAGGAATTGTTCACAGATACGCAGTATTTT
. | TRBJ2-3 | medium-sized | TRBV6-5 | CASSYSGHTDTQYF | TGTGCCAGCAGTTACTCAGGACACACAGATACGCAGTATTTT
. | TRBJ2-7 | few | TRBV28 | CASSLPAAGSYEQYF | TGTGCCAGCAGTTTACCAGCGGCTGGCTCCTACGAGCAGTACTTC
. | TRBJ1-4 | many | TRBV29-1 | CSVGRRMNEKLFF | TGCAGCGTTGGAAGAAGGATGAATGAAAAACTGTTTTTT
TRBD2 | TRBJ2-1 | many | TRBV6-2/TRBV6-3 | CASSQGGRTPYNEQFF | TGTGCCAGCAGCCAGGGCGGGAGAACCCCGTACAATGAGCAGTTCTTC
. | TRBJ1-1 | . | TRBV29-1 | CSVRRENTEAFF | TGCAGCGTACGACGGGAGAACACTGAAGCTTTCTTT
. | TRBJ2-5 | few | TRBV15 | CATSQVKGLGETQYF | TGTGCCACCAGCCAAGTAAAGGGGTTAGGAGAGACCCAGTACTTC
TRBD2 | TRBJ2-7 | few | TRBV28 | CASSSFGGGRAYEQYF | TGTGCCAGCAGCTCCTTCGGGGGAGGGAGAGCCTACGAGCAGTACTTC
. | TRBJ1-2 | . | TRBV6-5 | CASSYGRANYGYTF | TGTGCCAGCAGTTACGGGAGAGCTAACTATGGCTACACCTTC
. | TRBJ1-2 | medium-sized | TRBV20-1 | CSARDRGLNYGYTF | TGCAGTGCTAGAGATCGGGGGCTTAACTATGGCTACACCTTC
. | TRBJ1-2 | . | TRBV27 | CASSLSIGGSYGYTF | TGTGCCAGCAGTTTATCGATAGGAGGAAGCTATGGCTACACCTTC
. | TRBJ2-7 | many | TRBV10-3 | CAIRKAGNYEQYF | TGTGCCATCAGAAAGGCAGGGAACTACGAGCAGTACTTC
TRBD2 | TRBJ2-3 | few | TRBV2 | CASKRGGPSDTQYF | TGTGCCAGCAAGCGGGGGGGACCCTCCGATACGCAGTATTTT
. | TRBJ1-5 | many | TRBV20-1 | CSARDGQREPQHF | TGCAGTGCTAGAGATGGACAGAGGGAGCCCCAGCATTTT
. | TRBJ2-3 | few | TRBV20-1 | CSASGLTFSTDTQYF | TGCAGTGCTTCAGGCCTTACCTTTAGCACAGATACGCAGTATTTT
TRBD1 | TRBJ2-7 | . | TRBV7-2 | CASSLSRDRVREQYF | TGTGCCAGCAGCTTAAGTAGGGACAGGGTACGCGAGCAGTACTTC
TRBD1 | TRBJ2-5 | many | TRBV27 | CASSSWAGGPRETQYF | TGTGCCAGCAGTTCATGGGCAGGGGGCCCTCGGGAGACCCAGTACTTC
. | TRBJ1-2 | . | TRBV13 | CASSLDLSGYTF | TGTGCCAGCAGCTTAGATCTGTCTGGCTACACCTTC
. | TRBJ2-7 | . | TRBV6-5 | CASSYSHLNSYEQYF | TGTGCCAGCAGTTACTCGCACTTAAACTCCTACGAGCAGTACTTC
. | TRBJ2-5 | . | TRBV5-1 | CASSLGQVTFQETQYF | TGCGCCAGCAGCTTGGGGCAAGTTACCTTCCAAGAGACCCAGTACTTC
TRBD2 | TRBJ2-4 | many | TRBV7-2 | CASSLAAGNQAKNIQYF | TGTGCCAGCAGCTTAGCAGCGGGAAACCAAGCCAAAAACATTCAGTACTTC
. | TRBJ2-2 | many | TRBV5-1 | CASSLGRQRRIGELFF | TGCGCCAGCAGCTTGGGGAGACAACGAAGAATCGGGGAGCTGTTTTTT
. | TRBJ2-4 | many | TRBV6-2/TRBV6-3 | CASWGPGNIQYF | TGTGCCAGCTGGGGGCCCGGAAACATTCAGTACTTC
TRBD2 | TRBJ2-1 | many | TRBV6-1 | CASSRTSYNEQFF | TGTGCCAGCAGTAGGACTAGCTACAATGAGCAGTTCTTC
TRBD2 | TRBJ2-7 | . | TRBV6-2/TRBV6-3 | CASSSFSSGFSYEQYF | TGTGCCAGCAGTTCCTTCTCTAGCGGTTTCTCCTACGAGCAGTACTTC
. | TRBJ2-1 | medium-sized | TRBV7-7 | CASSRGLPPNEQFF | TGTGCTAGCAGCCGGGGACTCCCCCCGAATGAGCAGTTCTTC
TRBD1 | TRBJ2-6 | medium-sized | TRBV13 | CASSLTGAGANVLTF | TGTGCCAGCAGCTTGACAGGGGCTGGGGCCAACGTCCTGACTTTC
. | TRBJ2-1 | many | TRBV24-1 | CATSSPTGDTWVEQFF | TGTGCCACCAGTAGCCCGACCGGAGACACCTGGGTTGAGCAGTTCTTC
. | TRBJ2-7 | many | TRBV6-6 | CASSYRDRSPYEQYF | TGTGCCAGCAGTTACCGAGACAGGAGCCCTTACGAGCAGTACTTC
. | TRBJ2-1 | medium-sized | TRBV7-9 | CASSLGGWGNEQFF | TGTGCCAGCAGCTTAGGTGGTTGGGGTAATGAGCAGTTCTTC
. | TRBJ2-7 | . | TRBV3-1 | CASSQSDREQYF | TGTGCCAGCAGCCAATCGGACCGCGAGCAGTACTTC
. | TRBJ1-5 | few | TRBV20-1 | CSARRNRDDQPQHF | TGCAGTGCTAGACGAAACAGGGACGACCAGCCCCAGCATTTT
. | TRBJ1-5 | . | TRBV5-8 | CASSFPPVIGQPQHF | TGTGCCAGCAGCTTTCCCCCCGTTATTGGGCAGCCCCAGCATTTT
TRBD2 | TRBJ2-7 | medium-sized | TRBV4-3 | CASSRGTSSWRDEQYF | TGCGCCAGCAGCCGCGGGACTAGCTCGTGGAGAGACGAGCAGTACTTC
. | TRBJ2-7 | many | TRBV5-1 | CASSFNGDEQYF | TGCGCCAGCAGCTTTAATGGGGACGAGCAGTACTTC
. | TRBJ1-5 | . | TRBV20-1 | CSASATGSGGQPQHF | TGCAGTGCTAGCGCTACAGGCTCCGGGGGTCAGCCCCAGCATTTT
. | TRBJ2-4 | large | TRBV20-1 | CSGSENPLAKNIQYF | TGCAGTGGGTCCGAAAACCCCCTAGCCAAAAACATTCAGTACTTC
. | TRBJ1-4 | . | TRBV5-1 | CASSFQGEKLFF | TGCGCCAGCAGCTTCCAAGGCGAAAAACTGTTTTTT
. | TRBJ2-2 | many | TRBV12-3/TRBV12-4 | CASSPTLGSGTGELFF | TGTGCCAGCAGCCCCACCCTTGGGTCGGGCACCGGGGAGCTGTTTTTT
. | TRBJ2-4 | . | TRBV6-1 | CASSVDWGTNIQYF | TGTGCCAGCAGTGTCGATTGGGGCACAAACATTCAGTACTTC
TRBD1 | TRBJ2-3 | many | TRBV7-2 | CASSPQGSTDTQYF | TGTGCCAGCAGCCCACAGGGGAGCACAGATACGCAGTATTTT
. | TRBJ1-2 | many | TRBV19 | CASTPGQFLNYGYTF | TGTGCCAGTACCCCGGGGCAGTTCCTCAACTATGGCTACACCTTC